This T cell receptor (beta chain) was retrieved from a study of blood T cell repertoires in COVID-19. As for the study in general: Some COVID-19 samples were acute and others convalescent; all came from the United States, Italy and Spain. PBMCs, B-cell-depleted T cells, or T cells were the source of the cDNA or gDNA that made up the material.

The V segment lost 5 bases and the J segment 2 bases; nucleotides outside the gene matches: 6. This CDR3 has 17 residues. Germline lookup yields CDR1 MNHNY and CDR2 SVGAGI (reference sequence). Study processing details: Amplification of reference gene primers was used by the study to estimate nucleated cell counts. Sequenced by immunoSEQ multiplex PCR; TCRdb stores in-frame clones only, minus some. V and J calls and clone size come straight from that table; D and trimming were deduced from the DNA. The table includes just over 300,000 clones, 85% to 90% detected once. During active infection, Seattle patients enrolled and were then monitored through disease.

This TCR was recovered from a woman in her twenties or thirties with COVID-19, enrolled during active disease. The material sequenced was peripheral blood. The genes are TRBV6-6 and TRBJ2-3; TRBD2 agrees at 14 bases. The CDR3 here is CASSRGTSGGYTDTQYF. The CDR3 DNA sequence: TGTGCCAGCAGTCGCGGGACTAGCGGGGGCTACACAGATACGCAGTATTTT.